Following are 13 T cell receptor beta chains from one sample sequenced in a study of blood T cells in healthy people across ages. Using a J-beta primer mix together with a sample-barcoded 5' primer, a second PCR was run for about 7 to 12 cycles. TCRdb fed the 5' RACE reads into MiXCR, producing one record per CDR3 protein. The data hold roughly 1.5 million distinct CDR3 sequences, with less than 45% observed a single time. Material for sequencing was blood. The source of these receptors is a woman under 30 in good health.

About this clonotype: A read error may account for a junction end that differs from germline. This rearrangement joins TRBV20-1 to TRBJ2-1; TRBD1 is a possible D gene (6 bases). CDR1 DFQATT and CDR2 SNEGSKA come from the germline V gene (reference sequence). CDR3 length equals 15 residues. This CDR3 is CSAPRGIRGYHEQFF. The CDR3 DNA is TGCAGTGCTCCTAGGGGGATTCGCGGCTACCATGAGCAGTTCTTC.

In this sample, this clonotype turned up once. The chain links TRBV2 to TRBJ1-5, with TRBD1 as a possible D gene (5 bases). The CDR3 is made up of 13 amino acids. Trimming took 3 bases from V and 7 from J, leaving 10 bases between them. The germline V gene encodes CDR1 SNHLY and CDR2 FYNNEI. The CDR3 bases are TGTGCCAGCAGTGATTTGGGGGACCAGCCCCAGCATTTT. It translates to CASSDLGDQPQHF.

The gene calls are TRBV20-1 and TRBJ2-1; 8 nucleotides line up with TRBD2. Losses at the gene ends were 5 bases for V and 6 bases for J; bases not matched to a gene: 12. The CDR3 is made up of 15 amino acids. CDR1 is DFQATT, CDR2 SNEGSKA, per germline (reference sequence). CDR3 nucleotides: TGCAGTGCTCCCAGAGCCGGGGGGGCAGGCAATGAGCAGTTCTTC. Translated: CSAPRAGGAGNEQFF.

The chain employs TRBV6-1 and TRBJ2-7; 9 positions match TRBD1. The V and J ends lost 8 bases and 5 bases, in that order; junction bases with no gene match: 7. The CDR3 totals 13 residues. CDR1 MNHNS and CDR2 SASEGT come from the germline V gene. Here the CDR3 reads CASRTGVIDEQYF. The CDR3 coding sequence is TGTGCCAGCCGGACAGGGGTAATCGACGAGCAGTACTTC.

This chain joins TRBV12-3 or TRBV12-4 and TRBJ2-1, with TRBD1 matching 9 bases. This CDR3 is 14 amino acids long. Unmatched junction bases numbered 9, after V lost 5 bases and J lost 10 bases. The CDR3 DNA is TGTGCCAGCAGTGTCGGGACAGGGAGTCCGGAGCAGTTCTTC. Its translation is CASSVGTGSPEQFF.

The chain has TRBV27 and TRBJ2-1; perhaps TRBD1 as D (5 bases). Germline assignment: CDR1 MNHEY and CDR2 SMNVEV (reference sequence). The CDR3 is 12 residues long. V dropped 7 bases and J dropped 9 bases, with 13 bases sitting between them. In nucleotides, the CDR3 is TGTGCCAGCATTTTCCCTGACAGTGAGCAGTTCTTC. Protein: CASIFPDSEQFF.

V and J are TRBV6-6 and TRBJ2-5, with D uncertain. The end of the DNA is better explained by TRBJ2-7, so the J call may be wrong. CDR1 and CDR2 (germline): MNHNY, SVGAGI (reference sequence). CDR3 size: 16 residues. CDR3 protein: CASSYPGLRYSYEQYF. The DNA of the CDR3 is TGTGCCAGCAGTTACCCGGGCCTTCGGTACTCCTACGAGCAGTACTTC.

The chain uses TRBV5-1 and TRBJ2-7; maybe TRBD2 (5 bases). The V gene lost 4 bases and the J gene lost 7 bases, with 15 bases spanning the gap. The CDR3 has 13 amino acids. Germline CDR1 reads SGHRS; CDR2 reads YFSETQ. Here the CDR3 DNA reads TGCGCCAGCAGCAGCTGGACCGGGATGGAGCAGTACTTC. Encoded protein: CASSSWTGMEQYF. The full variable domain, completed using reference TRBV5-1 and TRBJ2-7, is KAGVTQTPRYLIKTRGQQVTLSCSPISGHRSVSWYQQTPGQGLQFLFEYFSETQRNKGNFPGRFSGRQFSNSRSEMNVSTLELGDSALYLCASSSWTGMEQYFGPGTRLTVT.

This clonotype was counted a few times. The V gene is TRBV12-3 or TRBV12-4, the J gene TRBJ2-1; 8 bases match TRBD1. The CDR3 has 15 residues. J gave up 4 bases and V 6 bases, and 8 bases lay outside the gene matches. The CDR3 here is CASSIGTGFYNEQFF. The CDR3 DNA is TGTGCCAGCAGCATCGGGACAGGCTTTTACAATGAGCAGTTCTTC.

In the case of this clonotype: A much larger clone differs from this one at a single base, so this may be a read error. The chain uses TRBV7-7 and TRBJ2-7; perhaps D is TRBD1 or TRBD2 (5 bases each). Germline CDR1 and CDR2: SSHAT and FNYEAQ (reference sequence). This CDR3 spans 11 amino acids. CDR3 nucleotide sequence: TGTGCTAGCAGCTCCGGGACCAAGCAGTACTTC. Its translation: CASSSGTKQYF.

In its sample, this clonotype was seen a few times. The V and J genes are TRBV19 and TRBJ2-7; D is unclear. Germline loops: CDR1 LNHDA, CDR2 SQIVND (reference sequence). The length of the CDR3 is 14 residues. The V end was cut by 6 bases, the J end by 2 bases, with 14 bases between. The CDR3 sequence is CASSKDTYPYEQYF. CDR3 sequence (DNA): TGTGCCAGTAGCAAAGACACTTATCCCTACGAGCAGTACTTC.

CDR3 protein: CASSANSLGGAYEQYF. DNA of the CDR3: TGTGCCAGCTCAGCGAACAGTCTTGGAGGAGCCTACGAGCAGTACTTC. The chain couples TRBV18 to TRBJ2-7; D possibly corresponds to TRBD2 (5 bases). In germline, CDR1 is KGHSH, CDR2 LQKENI. This CDR3 spans 16 amino acids. V shed 5 bases and J shed 2 bases, with 19 bases lying between them.

This clonotype was seen a few times. The chain couples TRBV20-1 to TRBJ1-2; D not certain. The CDR3 loop spans 12 amino acids. V was pared by 8 bases and J by 8 bases, with 18 bases between. Germline-derived CDR1 and CDR2 are DFQATT and SNEGSKA (reference sequence). For the CDR3, the DNA is TGCAGTTCCCCCATTTGGGCGGGGGGCTACACCTTC. This translates into CSSPIWAGGYTF.